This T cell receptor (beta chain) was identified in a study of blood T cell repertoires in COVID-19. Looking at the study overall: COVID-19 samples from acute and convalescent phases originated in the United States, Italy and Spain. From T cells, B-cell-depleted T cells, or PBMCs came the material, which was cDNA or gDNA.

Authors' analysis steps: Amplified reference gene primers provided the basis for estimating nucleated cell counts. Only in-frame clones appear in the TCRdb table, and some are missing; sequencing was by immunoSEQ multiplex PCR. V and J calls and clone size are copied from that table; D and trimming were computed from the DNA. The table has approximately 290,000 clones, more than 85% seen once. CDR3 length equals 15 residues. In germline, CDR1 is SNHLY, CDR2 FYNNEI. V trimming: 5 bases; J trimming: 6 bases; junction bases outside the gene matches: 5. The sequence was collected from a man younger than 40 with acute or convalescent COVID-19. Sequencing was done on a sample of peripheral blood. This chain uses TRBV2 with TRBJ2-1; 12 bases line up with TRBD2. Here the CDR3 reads CASSLAGGLINEQFF. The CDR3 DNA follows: TGTGCCAGCAGTCTAGCGGGAGGGCTGATCAATGAGCAGTTCTTC.